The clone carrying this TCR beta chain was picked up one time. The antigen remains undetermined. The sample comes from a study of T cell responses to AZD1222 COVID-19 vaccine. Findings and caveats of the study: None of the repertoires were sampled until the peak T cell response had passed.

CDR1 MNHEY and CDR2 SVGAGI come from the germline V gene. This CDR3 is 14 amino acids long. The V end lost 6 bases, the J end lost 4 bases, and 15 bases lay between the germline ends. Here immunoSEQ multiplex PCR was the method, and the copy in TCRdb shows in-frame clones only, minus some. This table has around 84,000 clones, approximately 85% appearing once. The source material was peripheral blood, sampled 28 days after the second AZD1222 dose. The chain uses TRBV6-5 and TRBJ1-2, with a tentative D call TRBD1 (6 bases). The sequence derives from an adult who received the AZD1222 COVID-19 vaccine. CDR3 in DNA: TGTGCCAGCAGACAACAGGGTTTGAGCTATGGCTACACCTTC. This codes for CASRQQGLSYGYTF.